This T cell receptor beta chain was documented in a study of early T cells in non-severe SARS-CoV-2 infection. Looking at the study overall: Sequencing used unsorted whole-blood bulk RNA, so chains lack pairing.

Researchers tagged individual cDNA molecules with unique molecular identifiers. Each CDR3 protein gets one entry after TCRdb re-called the 5' RACE reads with MiXCR. The data hold tens of thousands of distinct CDR3 sequences, with around 12% observed a single time. Germline loops: CDR1 LGHNA, CDR2 YNFKEQ. The CDR3 sequence is 17 residues long. The V and J ends lost 4 bases and 0 bases, in that order; junction bases with no gene match: 3. Regarding the study as a whole: Database matching using VDJdb favored anti-spike CD8 responses, with private and CD4 specificities left missing.

Concerning this clonotype itself: The antigen is undetermined.

This sequence was found in an adult who was a healthcare worker with PCR-confirmed SARS-CoV-2 infection or an uninfected control (not recorded which). V usage is TRBV4-2 and J usage is TRBJ2-6, with TRBD1 matching 10 bases. The input for sequencing was whole blood, taken at baseline. CDR3 sequence: CASSLDRGTSGANVLTF. The CDR3 coding sequence is TGTGCCAGCAGCCTGGACAGGGGGACCTCTGGGGCCAACGTCCTGACTTTC.